The present entry profiles one T cell receptor beta chain with its context. Its antigen is unknown. Time point in this sample: persistent/refractory GD, antithyroid drugs over 5 years with positive TRAb. The TCR library was made from RNA that had been extracted from PBMCs in TRIzol. J was trimmed by 5 bases and V by 8 bases; bases with no gene match: 9. The V gene's germline CDR1 is MNHNS and CDR2 SASEGT. The CDR3 sequence is 14 residues long. With iRepertoire HTBI primers and Arm-PCR of CDR3 regions, TCR beta libraries were built. Each CDR3 protein gets one entry after TCRdb re-called the multiplex PCR reads with MiXCR. The data show 650,000 to 700,000 distinct CDR3 sequences, around 30% seen once. The data originate from a study of regulatory T cells in long-lasting Graves disease. Study results and limitations: Persistent cases favored TRBV28, TRBJ1-2 and TRBJ2-5.

V and J are TRBV6-1 and TRBJ1-5, with 7 bases fitting TRBD1. This clonotype was sampled from a female donor with Graves disease. This material consisted of peripheral blood mononuclear cells (PBMCs), taken when the disease was refractory, from a patient treated with antithyroid drugs. For the CDR3, the DNA is TGTGCCAGCGGTCCGTCAGGGGGATATCAGCCCCAGCATTTT. Translated: CASGPSGGYQPQHF.